Sequencing of this T cell receptor (beta chain) was carried out in a study of T-cell reconstitution after alpha-beta-depleted transplantation in children. CDR1 SGHAT and CDR2 FQNNGV come from the germline V gene. The CDR3 length is 14 residues. The V and J ends lost 6 bases and 5 bases respectively, with 16 bases between them. Unique molecular identifiers tagged the TCRbeta library. TCRdb passed the PCR reads through MiXCR, listing each CDR3 protein once. Here the sample spans some 350,000 distinct CDR3 sequences, approximately 10% being singletons. The sample in question was PBMCs from the stem cell graft donor, obtained from the stem cell graft. The rearrangement uses TRBV11-2 and TRBJ1-1; D gene uncertain. The TCR was taken from a human donor who donated a stem cell graft to a child with acute lymphoblastic leukemia. The CDR3 protein is CASSPTVLGTEAFF. The CDR3 bases are TGTGCCAGCAGTCCAACTGTCTTGGGAACTGAAGCTTTCTTT.